This T cell receptor beta chain was recorded in a study of cytomegalovirus exposure and HLA in healthy donors. With regard to this clone: What it binds is unknown.

The CDR3 is made up of 16 amino acids. The ends lost 1 base at V and 2 bases at J; junction bases unmatched: 6. Germline V CDR1 and CDR2: SGDLS, YYNGEE. Study results and limitations: Previously analyzed data showed that most TCR beta V segments were productive at a frequency of about 87% or about 30%.

13 Jbeta primers and 60 Vbeta primers were used for the PCR. Only in-frame clones appear in the TCRdb table, and some are missing; sequencing was by immunoSEQ multiplex PCR. This table holds about 190,000 clones, about 89% found once. This receptor was identified in a man between 25 and 39 years old in good health and CMV-seronegative. This sequence joins TRBV9 and TRBJ2-7, with 10 bases fitting TRBD2. Material: PBMCs. The chain's CDR3 is CASSVLAGASTYEQYF. The CDR3 DNA follows: TGTGCCAGCAGCGTACTAGCGGGAGCCTCGACCTACGAGCAGTACTTC.